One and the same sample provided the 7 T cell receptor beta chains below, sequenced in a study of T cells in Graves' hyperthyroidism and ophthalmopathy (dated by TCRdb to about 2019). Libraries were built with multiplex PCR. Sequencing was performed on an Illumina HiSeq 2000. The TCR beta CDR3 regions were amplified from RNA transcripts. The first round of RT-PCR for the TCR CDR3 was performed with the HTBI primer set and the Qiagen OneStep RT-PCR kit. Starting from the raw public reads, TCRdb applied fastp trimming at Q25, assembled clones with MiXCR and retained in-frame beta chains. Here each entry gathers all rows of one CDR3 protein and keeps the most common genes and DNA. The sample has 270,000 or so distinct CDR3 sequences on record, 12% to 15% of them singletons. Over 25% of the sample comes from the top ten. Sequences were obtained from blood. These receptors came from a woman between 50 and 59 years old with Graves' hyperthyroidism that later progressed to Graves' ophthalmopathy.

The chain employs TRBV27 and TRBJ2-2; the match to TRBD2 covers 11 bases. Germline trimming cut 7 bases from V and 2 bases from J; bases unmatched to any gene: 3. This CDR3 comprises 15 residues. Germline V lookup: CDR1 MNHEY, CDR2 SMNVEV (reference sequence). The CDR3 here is CASIGTSGNTGELFF. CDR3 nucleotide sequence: TGTGCCAGCATCGGGACTAGCGGAAACACCGGGGAGCTGTTTTTT.

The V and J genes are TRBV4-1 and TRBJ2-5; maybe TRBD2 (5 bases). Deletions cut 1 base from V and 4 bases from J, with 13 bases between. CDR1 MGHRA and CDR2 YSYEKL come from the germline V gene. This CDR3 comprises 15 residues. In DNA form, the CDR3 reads TGCGCCAGCAGCCAAGCCCCGGGGATGCGAGAGACCCAGTACTTC. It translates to CASSQAPGMRETQYF.

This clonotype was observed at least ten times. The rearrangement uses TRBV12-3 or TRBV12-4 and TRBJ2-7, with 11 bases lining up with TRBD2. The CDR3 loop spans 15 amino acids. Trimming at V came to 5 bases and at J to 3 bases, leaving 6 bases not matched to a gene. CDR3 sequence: CASSEGTSGYYEQYF. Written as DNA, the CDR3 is TGTGCCAGCAGTGAAGGGACTAGCGGATACTACGAGCAGTACTTC.

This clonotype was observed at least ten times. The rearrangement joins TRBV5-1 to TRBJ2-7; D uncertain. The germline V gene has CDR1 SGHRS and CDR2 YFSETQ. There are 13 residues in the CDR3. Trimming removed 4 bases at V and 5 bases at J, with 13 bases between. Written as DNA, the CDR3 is TGCGCCAGCAGCGCTGTTCTGGGCCACGAGCAGTACTTC. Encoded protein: CASSAVLGHEQYF.

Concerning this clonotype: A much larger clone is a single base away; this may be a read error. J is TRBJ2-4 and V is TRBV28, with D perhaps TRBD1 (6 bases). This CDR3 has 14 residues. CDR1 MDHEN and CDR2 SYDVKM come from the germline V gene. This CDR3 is CASGLQGSENIQYF. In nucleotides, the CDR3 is TGTGCCAGCGGTTTACAGGGTAGCGAAAACATTCAGTACTTC. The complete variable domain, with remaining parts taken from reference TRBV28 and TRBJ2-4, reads DVKVTQSSRYLVKRTGEKVFLECVQDMDHENMFWYRQDPGLGLRLIYFSYDVKMKEKGDIPEGYSVSREKKERFSLILESASTNQTSMYLCASGLQGSENIQYFGAGTRLSVL.

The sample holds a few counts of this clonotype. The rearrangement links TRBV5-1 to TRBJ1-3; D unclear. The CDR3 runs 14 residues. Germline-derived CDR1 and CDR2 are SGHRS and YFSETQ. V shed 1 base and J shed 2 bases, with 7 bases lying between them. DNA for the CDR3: TGCGCCAGCAGCTTGATGAGTCCTGGAAACACCATATATTTT. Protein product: CASSLMSPGNTIYF.

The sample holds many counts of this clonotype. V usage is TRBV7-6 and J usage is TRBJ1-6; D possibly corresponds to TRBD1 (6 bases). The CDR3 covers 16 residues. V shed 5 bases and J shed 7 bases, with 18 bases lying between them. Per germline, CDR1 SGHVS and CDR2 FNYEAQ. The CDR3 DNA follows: TGTGCCAGCAGCCCTTCAGGGGTGTGGGGGAATTCACCCCTCCACTTT. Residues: CASSPSGVWGNSPLHF.